These T cell receptor beta chains were read from a single sample in a study of cytomegalovirus exposure and HLA in healthy donors. Assay: immunoSEQ multiplex PCR; the TCRdb copy retains only in-frame clones and omits some. The sample lists 150,000 to 200,000 clones, almost 80% occurring once. Input material: PBMCs. These receptors were obtained from a woman in her forties or fifties in good health and CMV-seropositive. Each CDR3 is given with its conserved first and last residue. D genes are given only for firm matches. Some rows mark clone size as missing; the rest say once, few, many or name a class of expanded clone.

length | J | D | V | size | DNA | CDR3
15 | TRBJ1-6 | TRBD1 | TRBV7-9 | NA | TGTGCCAGCAGCCCGCCTGGGACAGGGCAATCACCCCTCCACTTT | CASSPPGTGQSPLHF
11 | TRBJ2-4 | TRBD2 | TRBV20-1 | once | TGCAGTGCTAGAGCGGGAGGGCTTCAGTACTTC | CSARAGGLQYF
14 | TRBJ2-3 | TRBD1 | TRBV5-4 | NA | TGTGCCAGCAGCATAGGACAGGGAACAGATACGCAGTATTTT | CASSIGQGTDTQYF
16 | TRBJ1-2 | TRBD1 | TRBV28 | NA | TGTGCCAGCAGTTCAACCTTGCCAGGGGGCCCGTATGGCTACACCTTC | CASSSTLPGGPYGYTF
11 | TRBJ1-6 | NA | TRBV7-2 | once | TGTGCCGGAGGGATTAATTCACCCCTCCACTTT | CAGGINSPLHF
16 | TRBJ2-1 | TRBD2 | TRBV5-1 | few | TGCGCCAGCAGCCCCGCCCTAGCGGGAGGGGGGAATGAGCAGTTCTTC | CASSPALAGGGNEQFF
14 | TRBJ2-5 | TRBD2 | TRBV5-1 | NA | TGCGCCAGCAGTCACGACGGGGGGGGAGAGACCCAGTACTTC | CASSHDGGGETQYF
13 | TRBJ2-3 | TRBD2 | TRBV6-1 | once | TGTGCCAGCCTCGCTAGCGGGACAGATACGCAGTATTTT | CASLASGTDTQYF
16 | TRBJ2-1 | NA | TRBV11-3 | NA | TGTGCCAGCAGCTTAAACCGCGGCGGTACCTACAATGAGCAGTTCTTC | CASSLNRGGTYNEQFF
12 | TRBJ1-2 | TRBD1 | TRBV30 | NA | TGTGCCTGGAGTGGTGCCCGGGACAGACACACCTTC | CAWSGARDRHTF
15 | TRBJ1-1 | TRBD1 | TRBV29-1 | NA | TGCAGCGTGGCACCCGACAGGGTGACGAACACTGAAGCTTTCTTT | CSVAPDRVTNTEAFF
13 | TRBJ2-5 | NA | TRBV6-1 | NA | TGTGCCAGCAGAACGGGGGGCATAGAGACCCAGTACTTC | CASRTGGIETQYF
16 | TRBJ2-3 | NA | TRBV15 | NA | TGTGCCACCAGCAGACAGATTGGACAGCCCACAGATACGCAGTATTTT | CATSRQIGQPTDTQYF
14 | TRBJ2-5 | NA | TRBV28 | few | TGTGCCAGCAGTTTTCTTGGGGAGTGGGAGACCCAGTACTTC | CASSFLGEWETQYF
17 | TRBJ2-6 | TRBD1 | TRBV25-1 | NA | TGTGCCAGCGGTGCCGGGACAGGGCTCTCTGGGGCCAACGTCCTGACTTTC | CASGAGTGLSGANVLTF
14 | TRBJ1-6 | TRBD1 | TRBV19 | NA | TGTGCCAGTAGTATCCCAGGGGGCGGTTCACCCCTCCACTTT | CASSIPGGGSPLHF
15 | TRBJ1-5 | NA | TRBV12-2 | once | TGTGCAAGTCGCTCCGGGACAGATAGCAATCAGCCCCAGCATTTT | CASRSGTDSNQPQHF
14 | TRBJ2-3 | NA | TRBV29-1 | NA | TGCAGCGTTGGAACCCCCTTAGAGGCAGATACGCAGTATTTT | CSVGTPLEADTQYF
15 | TRBJ1-5 | NA | TRBV6-1 | NA | TGTGCCAGCAGTGTTGTATTCGAGCTCAATCAGCCCCAGCATTTT | CASSVVFELNQPQHF
15 | TRBJ2-5 | NA | TRBV5-6 | NA | TGTGCCAGCCGCCAAGGGGGCGCGGGGCAAGAGACCCAGTACTTC | CASRQGGAGQETQYF
16 | TRBJ2-5 | TRBD2 | TRBV5-1 | NA | TGCGCCAGCAGCTTGGCCTCGGGACTAGTGACCGAGACCCAGTACTTC | CASSLASGLVTETQYF
17 | TRBJ2-1 | TRBD2 | TRBV2 | NA | TGTGCCAGCAGTACGCGGGTAGGGGCTAGCGGGGTTCATGAGCAGTTCTTC | CASSTRVGASGVHEQFF
13 | TRBJ2-3 | NA | TRBV7-2 | NA | TGTGCCAGCAGCTTAGTACGAGGAAATACGCAGTATTTT | CASSLVRGNTQYF
14 | TRBJ1-6 | NA | TRBV5-1 | NA | TGCGCCAGCAGCTACAGGGTTGGGGCGGAACCCCTCCACTTT | CASSYRVGAEPLHF